This TCR beta chain is drawn from a study of CD4+ T cells in melanoma. Study results and limitations: Diverse differentiation states were reported for melanoma neoantigen-specific CD4+ T cells. A reported correlation linked neoantigen-specific CD4+ T cells to CD8+, macrophage and B cell function.

Generated by immunoSEQ multiplex PCR, the TCRdb table keeps only in-frame clones and is missing some. The sample holds some 10,000 clones; almost 70% are singletons and the top ten take roughly a fifth. A word on this clone: The antigen remains unidentified.

This TCR was recovered from a human donor with melanoma. Sequenced: peripheral blood.

The CDR3 loop is CSVEQGGLWGDTEAFF. CDR3 coding DNA: TGCAGCGTTGAGCAGGGGGGCCTCTGGGGGGACACTGAAGCTTTCTTT. V usage is TRBV29-1 and J usage is TRBJ1-1, with 7 bases lining up with TRBD1. The CDR3 has 16 amino acids. V lost 3 bases to trimming and J lost 3 bases; unmatched junction nucleotides: 13. Germline-derived CDR1 and CDR2 are SQVTM and ANQGSEA.